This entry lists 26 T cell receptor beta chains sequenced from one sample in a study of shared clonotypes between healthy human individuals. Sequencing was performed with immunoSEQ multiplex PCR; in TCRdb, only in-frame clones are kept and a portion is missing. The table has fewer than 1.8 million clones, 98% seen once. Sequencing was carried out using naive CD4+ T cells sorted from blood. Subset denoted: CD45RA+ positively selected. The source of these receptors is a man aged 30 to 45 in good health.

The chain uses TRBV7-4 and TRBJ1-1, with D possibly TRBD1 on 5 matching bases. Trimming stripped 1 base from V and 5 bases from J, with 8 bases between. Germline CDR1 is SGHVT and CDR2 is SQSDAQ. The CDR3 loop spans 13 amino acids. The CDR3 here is CASSLEGPTEAFF. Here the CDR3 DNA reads TGTGCCAGCAGCTTAGAGGGGCCGACTGAAGCTTTCTTT.

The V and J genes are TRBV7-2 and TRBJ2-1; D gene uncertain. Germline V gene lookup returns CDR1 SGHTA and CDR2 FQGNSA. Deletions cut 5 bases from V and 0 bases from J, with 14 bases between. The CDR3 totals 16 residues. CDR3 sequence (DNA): TGTGCCAGCAGCCTCCGTATCCTTATCTCCTACAATGAGCAGTTCTTC. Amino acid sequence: CASSLRILISYNEQFF. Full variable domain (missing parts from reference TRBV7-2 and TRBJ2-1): GAGVSQSPSNKVTEKGKDVELRCDPISGHTALYWYRQSLGQGLEFLIYFQGNSAPDKSGLPSDRFSAERTGGSVSTLTIQRTQQEDSAVYLCASSLRILISYNEQFFGPGTRLTVL.

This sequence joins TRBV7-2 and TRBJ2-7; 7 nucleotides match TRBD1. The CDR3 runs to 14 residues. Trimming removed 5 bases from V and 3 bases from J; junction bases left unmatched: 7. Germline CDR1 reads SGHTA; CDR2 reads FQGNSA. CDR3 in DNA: TGTGCCAGCAGCACCGGGACAGATTACTACGAGCAGTACTTC. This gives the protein CASSTGTDYYEQYF.

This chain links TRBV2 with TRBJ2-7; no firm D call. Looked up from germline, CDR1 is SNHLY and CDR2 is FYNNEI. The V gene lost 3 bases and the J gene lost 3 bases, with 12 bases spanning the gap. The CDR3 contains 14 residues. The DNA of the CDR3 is TGTGCCAGCAGTGAGTGGGATGCGGTCTACGAGCAGTACTTC. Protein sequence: CASSEWDAVYEQYF.

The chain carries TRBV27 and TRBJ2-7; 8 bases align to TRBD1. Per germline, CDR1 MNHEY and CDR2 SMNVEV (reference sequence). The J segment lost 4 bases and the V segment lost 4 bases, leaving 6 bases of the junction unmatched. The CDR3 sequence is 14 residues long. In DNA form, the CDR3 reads TGTGCCAGCAGTTCCCCGACAGGGGCGTACGAGCAGTACTTC. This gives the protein CASSSPTGAYEQYF.

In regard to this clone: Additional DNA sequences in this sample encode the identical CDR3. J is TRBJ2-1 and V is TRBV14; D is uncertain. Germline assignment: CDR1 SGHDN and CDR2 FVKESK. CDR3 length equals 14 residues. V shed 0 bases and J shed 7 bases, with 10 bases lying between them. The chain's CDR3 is CASSQDLVVNEQFF. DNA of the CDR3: TGTGCCAGCAGCCAAGATTTGGTGGTAAATGAGCAGTTCTTC. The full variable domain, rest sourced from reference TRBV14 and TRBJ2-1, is EAGVTQFPSHSVIEKGQTVTLRCDPISGHDNLYWYRRVMGKEIKFLLHFVKESKQDESGMPNNRFLAERTGGTYSTLKVQPAELEDSGVYFCASSQDLVVNEQFFGPGTRLTVL.

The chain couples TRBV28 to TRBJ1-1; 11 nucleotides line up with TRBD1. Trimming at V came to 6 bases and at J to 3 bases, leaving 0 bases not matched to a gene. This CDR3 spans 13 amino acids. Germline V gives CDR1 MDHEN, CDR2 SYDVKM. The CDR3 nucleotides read TGTGCCAGCAGGGGACAGGGGGACACTGAAGCTTTCTTT. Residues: CASRGQGDTEAFF.

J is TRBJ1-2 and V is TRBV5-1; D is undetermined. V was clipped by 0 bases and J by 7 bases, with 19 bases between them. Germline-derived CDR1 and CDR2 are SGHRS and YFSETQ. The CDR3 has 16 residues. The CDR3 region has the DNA TGCGCCAGCAGCTTGGCCGACTTTCGGGGAATGAGTGGCTACACCTTC. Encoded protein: CASSLADFRGMSGYTF.

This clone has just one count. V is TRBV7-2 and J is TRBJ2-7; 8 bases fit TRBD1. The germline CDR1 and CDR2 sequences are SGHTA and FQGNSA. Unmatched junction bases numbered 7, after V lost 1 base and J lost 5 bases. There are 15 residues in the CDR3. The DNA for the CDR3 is TGTGCCAGCAGCTTAGGCCCGGACAGGGTCCACGAGCAGTACTTC. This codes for CASSLGPDRVHEQYF.

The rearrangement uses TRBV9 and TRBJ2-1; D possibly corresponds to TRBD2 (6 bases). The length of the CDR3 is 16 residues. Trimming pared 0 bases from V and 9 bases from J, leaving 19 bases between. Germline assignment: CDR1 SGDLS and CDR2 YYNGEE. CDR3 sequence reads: CASSVATIPREIEQFF. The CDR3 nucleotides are TGTGCCAGCAGCGTAGCCACAATCCCCCGGGAGATTGAGCAGTTCTTC.

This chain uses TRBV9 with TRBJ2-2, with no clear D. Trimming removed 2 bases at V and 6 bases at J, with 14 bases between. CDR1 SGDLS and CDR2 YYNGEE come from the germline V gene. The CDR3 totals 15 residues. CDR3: CASSVAALGPGELFF. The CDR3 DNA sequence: TGTGCCAGCAGCGTTGCAGCGCTAGGTCCCGGGGAGCTGTTTTTT.

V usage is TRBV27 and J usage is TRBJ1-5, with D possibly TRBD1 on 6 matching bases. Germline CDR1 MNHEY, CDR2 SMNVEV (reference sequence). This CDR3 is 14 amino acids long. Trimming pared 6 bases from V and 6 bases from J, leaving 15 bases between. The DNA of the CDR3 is TGTGCCAGCAGCACTTTAGGGGGGCCTCAGCCCCAGCATTTT. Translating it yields CASSTLGGPQPQHF.

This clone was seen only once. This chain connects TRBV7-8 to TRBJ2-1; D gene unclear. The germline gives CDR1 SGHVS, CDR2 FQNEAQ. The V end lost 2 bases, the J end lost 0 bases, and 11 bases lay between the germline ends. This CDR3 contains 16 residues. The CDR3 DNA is TGTGCCAGCAGCTTAAGATGGCCTGGCTCCTACAATGAGCAGTTCTTC. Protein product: CASSLRWPGSYNEQFF. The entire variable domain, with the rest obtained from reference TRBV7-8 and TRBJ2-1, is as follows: GAGVSQSPRYKVAKRGQDVALRCDPISGHVSLFWYQQALGQGPEFLTYFQNEAQLDKSGLPSDRFFAERPEGSVSTLKIQRTQQEDSAVYLCASSLRWPGSYNEQFFGPGTRLTVL.

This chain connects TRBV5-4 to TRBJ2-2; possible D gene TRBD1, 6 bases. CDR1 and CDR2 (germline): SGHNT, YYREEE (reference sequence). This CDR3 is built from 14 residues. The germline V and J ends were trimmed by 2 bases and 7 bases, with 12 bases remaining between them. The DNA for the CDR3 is TGTGCCAGCAGCTTAGGGCAGGGGATCGGGGAGCTGTTTTTT. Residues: CASSLGQGIGELFF.

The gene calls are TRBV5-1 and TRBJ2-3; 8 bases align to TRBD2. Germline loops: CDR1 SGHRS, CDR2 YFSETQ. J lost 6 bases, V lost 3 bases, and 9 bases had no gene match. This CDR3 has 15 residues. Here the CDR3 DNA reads TGCGCCAGCAGCTCGGGACTAGAAGTCAGCGATACGCAGTATTTT. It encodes CASSSGLEVSDTQYF.

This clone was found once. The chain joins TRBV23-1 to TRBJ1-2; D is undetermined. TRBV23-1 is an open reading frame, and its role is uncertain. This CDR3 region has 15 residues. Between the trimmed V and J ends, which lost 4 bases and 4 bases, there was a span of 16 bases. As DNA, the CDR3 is TGCGCCAGCAGTCTCCGGTTCCCCGCAACCTATGGCTACACCTTC. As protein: CASSLRFPATYGYTF.

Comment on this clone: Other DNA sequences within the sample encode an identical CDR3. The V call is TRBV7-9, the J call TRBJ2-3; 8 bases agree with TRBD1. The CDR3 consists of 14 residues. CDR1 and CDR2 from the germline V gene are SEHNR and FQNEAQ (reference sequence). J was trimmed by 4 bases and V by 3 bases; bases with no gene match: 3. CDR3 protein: CASSFGQGADTQYF. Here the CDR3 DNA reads TGTGCCAGCAGCTTCGGACAGGGAGCAGATACGCAGTATTTT.

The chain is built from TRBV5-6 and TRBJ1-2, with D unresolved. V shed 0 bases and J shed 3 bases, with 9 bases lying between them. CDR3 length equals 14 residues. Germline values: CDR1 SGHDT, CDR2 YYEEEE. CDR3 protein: CASSLALSDYGYTF. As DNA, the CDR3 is TGTGCCAGCAGCTTGGCCTTAAGCGACTATGGCTACACCTTC. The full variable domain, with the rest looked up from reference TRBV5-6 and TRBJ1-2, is DAGVTQSPTHLIKTRGQQVTLRCSPKSGHDTVSWYQQALGQGPQFIFQYYEEEERQRGNFPDRFSGHQFPNYSSELNVNALLLGDSALYLCASSLALSDYGYTFGSGTRLTVV.

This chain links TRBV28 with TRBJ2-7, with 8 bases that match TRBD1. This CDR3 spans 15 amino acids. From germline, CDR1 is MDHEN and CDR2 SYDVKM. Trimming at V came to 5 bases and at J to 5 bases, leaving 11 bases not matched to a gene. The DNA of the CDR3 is TGTGCCAGCAGTCCCGCGGACAGGGATGAGGACGAGCAGTACTTC. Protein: CASSPADRDEDEQYF.

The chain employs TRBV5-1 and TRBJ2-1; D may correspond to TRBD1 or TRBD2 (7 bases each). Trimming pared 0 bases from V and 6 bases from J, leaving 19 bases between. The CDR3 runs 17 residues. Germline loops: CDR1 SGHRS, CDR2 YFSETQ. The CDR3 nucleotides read TGCGCCAGCAGCTTGGGCGCCAGGGGGGGCAATGCCAATGAGCAGTTCTTC. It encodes CASSLGARGGNANEQFF.

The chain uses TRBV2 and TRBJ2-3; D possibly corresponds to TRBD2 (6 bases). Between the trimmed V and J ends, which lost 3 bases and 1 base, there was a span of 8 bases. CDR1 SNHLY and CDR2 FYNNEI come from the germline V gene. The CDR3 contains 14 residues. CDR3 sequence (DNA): TGTGCCAGCAGTGACAGGGAGGGCACAGATACGCAGTATTTT. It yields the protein CASSDREGTDTQYF.

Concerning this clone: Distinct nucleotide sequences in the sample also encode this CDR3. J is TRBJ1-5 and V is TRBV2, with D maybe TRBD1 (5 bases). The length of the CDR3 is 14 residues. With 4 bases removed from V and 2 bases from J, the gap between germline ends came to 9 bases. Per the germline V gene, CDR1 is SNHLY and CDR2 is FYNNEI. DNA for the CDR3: TGTGCCAGCAGTGGAGACAGAGGCAATCAGCCCCAGCATTTT. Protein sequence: CASSGDRGNQPQHF.

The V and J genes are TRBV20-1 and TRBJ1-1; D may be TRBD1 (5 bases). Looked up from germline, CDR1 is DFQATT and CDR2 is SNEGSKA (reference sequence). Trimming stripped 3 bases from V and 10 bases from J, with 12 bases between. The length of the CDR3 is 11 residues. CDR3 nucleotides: TGCAGTGCTAGTAGGGGCCCGAGAGCTTTCTTT. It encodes CSASRGPRAFF.

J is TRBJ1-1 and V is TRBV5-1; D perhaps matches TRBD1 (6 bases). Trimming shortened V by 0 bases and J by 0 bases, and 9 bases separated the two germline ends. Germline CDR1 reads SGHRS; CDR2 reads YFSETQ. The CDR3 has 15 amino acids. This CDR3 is CASSLDTGLNTEAFF. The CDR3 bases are TGCGCCAGCAGCTTGGATACAGGGCTGAACACTGAAGCTTTCTTT. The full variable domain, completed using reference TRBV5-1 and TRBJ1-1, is KAGVTQTPRYLIKTRGQQVTLSCSPISGHRSVSWYQQTPGQGLQFLFEYFSETQRNKGNFPGRFSGRQFSNSRSEMNVSTLELGDSALYLCASSLDTGLNTEAFFGQGTRLTVV.

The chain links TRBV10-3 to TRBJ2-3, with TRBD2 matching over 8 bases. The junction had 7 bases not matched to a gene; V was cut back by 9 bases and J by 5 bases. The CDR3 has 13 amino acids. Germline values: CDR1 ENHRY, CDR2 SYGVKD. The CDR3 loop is CAIGLAGVDTQYF. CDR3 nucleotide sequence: TGTGCCATAGGACTAGCAGGAGTAGATACGCAGTATTTT.

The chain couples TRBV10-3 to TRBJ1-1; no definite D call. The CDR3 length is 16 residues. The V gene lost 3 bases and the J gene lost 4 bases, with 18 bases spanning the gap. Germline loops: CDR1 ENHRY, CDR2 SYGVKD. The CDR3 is CAISDPNRGGSTEAFF. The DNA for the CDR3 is TGTGCCATCAGTGACCCCAACAGAGGAGGTTCCACTGAAGCTTTCTTT.